The rows below give T cell receptor beta chains drawn from one sample of a study of blood T cell repertoires in COVID-19. The data were produced by immunoSEQ multiplex PCR, yet TCRdb's version contains in-frame clones alone and is incomplete. The sample carries around 100,000 clones, around nine tenths recorded once. Sequencing input: peripheral blood. The receptors were gathered from a human donor in a cohort sampled during active COVID-19. Each CDR3 is given without its conserved first and last residue. Fields, in order: V gene, D gene, J gene, CDR3 protein. D genes are given only for firm matches.

V: TRBV6-6
D: .
J: TRBJ2-3
CDR3: ASSYPAADSTDTQY

V: TRBV19
D: .
J: TRBJ1-3
CDR3: ASSFPTGGSGNTIY

V: TRBV7-2
D: TRBD2
J: TRBJ2-3
CDR3: ASSLNSGWRIVTDTQY

V: TRBV5-1
D: .
J: TRBJ2-1
CDR3: ASSSSVRDEQF

V: TRBV30
D: .
J: TRBJ1-6
CDR3: AWSAMRSPLH

V: TRBV18
D: TRBD1
J: TRBJ1-5
CDR3: ASSPQQGVFNQPQH

V: TRBV11-2
D: .
J: TRBJ1-5
CDR3: ASSSQNNQPQH

V: TRBV7-9
D: TRBD2
J: TRBJ2-1
CDR3: ASSPGTSGYNEQF

V: TRBV9
D: TRBD1
J: TRBJ1-1
CDR3: ASSLRQGFMNTEAF

V: TRBV6-5
D: TRBD1
J: TRBJ1-6
CDR3: ASGTDRGSSPLH

V: TRBV5-1
D: TRBD2
J: TRBJ2-7
CDR3: ASSHLAGGPYEQY

V: TRBV10-3
D: .
J: TRBJ2-7
CDR3: AIRMGGSYEQY

V: TRBV28
D: TRBD2
J: TRBJ2-3
CDR3: ASSSPPAGVPDTQY

V: TRBV29-1
D: .
J: TRBJ1-1
CDR3: SVGRQSGNTEAF

V: TRBV10-2
D: TRBD2
J: TRBJ2-1
CDR3: ASSGDGGGRYNEQF

V: TRBV11-2
D: .
J: TRBJ2-1
CDR3: ASGTSTYNEQF

V: TRBV19
D: .
J: TRBJ1-1
CDR3: ASKDRGQGNTEAF

V: TRBV10-1
D: .
J: TRBJ2-3
CDR3: ASSEGRGDTDTQY

V: TRBV5-1
D: .
J: TRBJ2-7
CDR3: ASSFGTKSEQY

V: TRBV19
D: TRBD2
J: TRBJ2-2
CDR3: ASSPWTSGTGELF

V: TRBV10-3
D: TRBD1
J: TRBJ2-3
CDR3: AIGTGSQDTQY

V: TRBV4-3
D: .
J: TRBJ1-1
CDR3: ASSQDAQGGNTEAF

V: TRBV1
D: .
J: TRBJ2-1
CDR3: TSPRLLAVSQF

V: TRBV30
D: TRBD1
J: TRBJ1-1
CDR3: ACLAGGDRHTEAF

V: TRBV4-3
D: .
J: TRBJ2-1
CDR3: ASSYLGGNEQF

V: TRBV6-5
D: .
J: TRBJ1-2
CDR3: ASSPTADYGYT

V: TRBV7-9
D: .
J: TRBJ1-3
CDR3: ASSLLAGEGNTIY

V: TRBV5-4
D: .
J: TRBJ1-4
CDR3: ASSQNQGRREKLF

V: TRBV4-1
D: .
J: TRBJ2-1
CDR3: ASSQRTAISYNEQF

V: TRBV7-9
D: TRBD2
J: TRBJ2-2
CDR3: ASSLFGAGAGELF

V: TRBV5-1
D: TRBD1
J: TRBJ2-1
CDR3: ASSLAGTGNRNEQF

V: TRBV6-6
D: .
J: TRBJ1-5
CDR3: ASSQTWESNQPQH

V: TRBV28
D: TRBD2
J: TRBJ2-7
CDR3: ASSERGLAGDEQY

V: TRBV6-5
D: .
J: TRBJ1-1
CDR3: ASSSLTQNTEAF

V: TRBV5-1
D: TRBD1
J: TRBJ2-7
CDR3: ASTTQGSNEQY

V: TRBV18
D: .
J: TRBJ1-5
CDR3: ASSRAVENQPQH

V: TRBV28
D: .
J: TRBJ1-5
CDR3: ASSTSRRGTNQPQH

V: TRBV5-4
D: .
J: TRBJ1-1
CDR3: ASSPEAGTEAF

V: TRBV6-5
D: .
J: TRBJ2-2
CDR3: ASSYALTNTGELF

V: TRBV25-1
D: TRBD1
J: TRBJ2-7
CDR3: ASQSPGGRHEQY

V: TRBV4-2
D: TRBD2
J: TRBJ2-1
CDR3: ASSQVQTSTVIHEQF